This is a list of T cell receptor beta chains from one sample in a study of early T cells in non-severe SARS-CoV-2 infection. From the 5' RACE reads, TCRdb called clonotypes with MiXCR, one entry per CDR3 protein. The table has about 97,000 distinct CDR3 sequences, around 14% seen once. Material for sequencing was whole blood. Receptors were obtained from an adult who was a healthcare worker with PCR-confirmed SARS-CoV-2 infection or an uninfected control (not recorded which). CDR3s include the opening cysteine and the closing phenylalanine or tryptophan. Fields, in order: D gene, V gene, J gene, clone size, CDR3 protein, CDR3 DNA. A D gene is named only where the DNA matches it firmly. A clone size is listed for some rows: how often the clone was seen (once, few, many), or a class if it is expanded.

>TRBD1|TRBV7-8|TRBJ1-6|NA
CASSLVQGGSALHF
TGTGCCAGCAGCTTAGTACAGGGGGGAAGCGCCCTCCACTTT
>NA|TRBV6-2/TRBV6-3|TRBJ2-7|NA
CASTRQGISYEQYF
TGTGCCAGCACTAGACAAGGCATCTCCTACGAGCAGTACTTC
>NA|TRBV7-2|TRBJ1-5|many
CASSVRGNQPQHF
TGTGCCAGCAGCGTAAGGGGAAATCAGCCCCAGCATTTT
>NA|TRBV5-4|TRBJ1-2|many
CASSLGDGQPRSYTF
TGTGCCAGCAGCCTAGGAGACGGACAGCCCAGAAGCTACACCTTC
>NA|TRBV5-1|TRBJ2-1|few
CASSLPGDRHNEQFF
TGCGCCAGCAGCTTGCCCGGAGACCGACACAATGAGCAGTTCTTC
>NA|TRBV2|TRBJ1-3|NA
CASSDMGSGNTIYF
TGTGCCAGCAGTGATATGGGTTCGGGAAACACCATATATTTT
>NA|TRBV12-3/TRBV12-4|TRBJ2-7|NA
CASSFFGSYEQYF
TGTGCCAGCAGTTTCTTCGGGTCCTACGAGCAGTACTTC
>NA|TRBV7-2|TRBJ2-7|many
CASSPTDTGGEQYF
TGTGCCAGCAGCCCCACGGACACCGGGGGCGAGCAGTACTTC
>NA|TRBV5-1|TRBJ1-3|few
CASSLAGGNTIYF
TGCGCCAGCAGCTTGGCGGGCGGAAACACCATATATTTT
>TRBD2|TRBV5-4|TRBJ2-1|NA
CASSLGTSDNNEQFF
TGTGCCAGCAGCTTGGGGACTAGCGACAACAATGAGCAGTTCTTC
>NA|TRBV9|TRBJ2-1|many
CASSSQVNEQFF
TGTGCCAGCAGCTCGCAGGTGAATGAGCAGTTCTTC
>TRBD1|TRBV20-1|TRBJ1-1|few
CSADGQDTEAFF
TGCAGTGCGGACGGACAGGACACTGAAGCTTTCTTT
>NA|TRBV7-9|TRBJ2-1|few
CASSPHRDNEQFF
TGTGCCAGCAGTCCCCACCGGGACAATGAGCAGTTCTTC
>NA|TRBV6-5|TRBJ2-1|NA
CASSYYNGGIEQFF
TGTGCCAGCAGTTACTACAATGGGGGGATTGAGCAGTTCTTC
>NA|TRBV11-2|TRBJ2-1|few
CASSFGTGANNEQFF
TGTGCCAGCAGCTTCGGGACGGGGGCGAACAATGAGCAGTTCTTC
>TRBD2|TRBV6-5|TRBJ2-1|NA
CASSSGLAGNEQFF
TGTGCCAGCAGTTCGGGACTAGCGGGGAATGAGCAGTTCTTC
>NA|TRBV4-2|TRBJ2-6|NA
CASRHSVSGANVLTF
TGTGCCAGCAGGCACAGTGTCTCTGGGGCCAACGTCCTGACTTTC
>NA|TRBV11-2|TRBJ2-7|NA
CASSDFEQYF
TGTGCCAGCAGTGATTTCGAGCAGTACTTC
>NA|TRBV5-1|TRBJ2-1|NA
CASSLAQGTPPNEQFF
TGCGCCAGCAGCTTGGCGCAGGGGACCCCGCCTAATGAGCAGTTCTTC
>NA|TRBV7-2|TRBJ2-3|NA
CASSPYGGFGVGTDTQYF
TGTGCCAGCAGCCCTTACGGGGGATTTGGGGTTGGCACAGATACGCAGTATTTT
>TRBD2|TRBV13|TRBJ2-7|NA
CASSFFASGSNEQYF
TGTGCCAGCAGCTTCTTCGCTAGCGGGAGTAACGAGCAGTACTTC
>NA|TRBV5-1|TRBJ1-4|NA
CASSLEGHEKLFF
TGCGCCAGCAGCTTGGAGGGCCATGAAAAACTGTTTTTT
>NA|TRBV12-3/TRBV12-4|TRBJ2-1|NA
CASTSHDRNEQFF
TGTGCCAGCACTAGCCATGATCGCAATGAGCAGTTCTTC
>NA|TRBV29-1|TRBJ2-7|few
CSVEDGSRSYEQYF
TGCAGCGTTGAAGACGGGAGTAGGAGTTACGAGCAGTACTTC
>NA|TRBV6-5|TRBJ2-3|NA
CASSSTEITDTQYF
TGTGCCAGCAGTTCGACGGAGATCACAGATACGCAGTATTTT
>TRBD1|TRBV7-9|TRBJ2-2|many
CASSEGQGDTGELFF
TGTGCCAGCAGCGAGGGACAGGGCGACACCGGGGAGCTGTTTTTT
>NA|TRBV7-2|TRBJ2-4|many
CASSLARMAKNIQYF
TGTGCCAGCAGCTTAGCACGGATGGCCAAAAACATTCAGTACTTC
>NA|TRBV25-1|TRBJ2-7|many
CASSELGERNYEQYF
TGTGCCAGCAGTGAATTGGGGGAGCGGAACTACGAGCAGTACTTC
>TRBD1|TRBV6-6|TRBJ2-3|many
CASSPAGDRPWADTQYF
TGTGCCAGTTCACCCGCCGGGGACAGGCCTTGGGCAGATACGCAGTATTTT
>NA|TRBV7-9|TRBJ1-1|many
CASSLGPGLRAGLNTEAFF
TGTGCCAGCAGCTTAGGTCCGGGGTTGAGGGCGGGATTGAACACTGAAGCTTTCTTT
>TRBD1|TRBV4-1|TRBJ1-6|few
CASSQPRDRRNSPLHF
TGCGCCAGCAGCCAGCCCCGGGACAGAAGGAATTCACCCCTCCACTTT
>NA|TRBV10-1|TRBJ2-3|few
CASSGESGVTDTQYF
TGCGCCAGCAGTGGAGAGTCCGGTGTCACAGATACGCAGTATTTT
>TRBD1|TRBV6-1|TRBJ1-5|many
CASDRESNQPQHF
TGTGCCAGCGACAGGGAAAGCAATCAGCCCCAGCATTTT
>NA|TRBV12-5|TRBJ1-1|NA
CASGLDSRAAFF
TGTGCTAGTGGTTTGGATTCTCGTGCAGCTTTCTTT
>TRBD1|TRBV15|TRBJ2-2|NA
CATSRARDRVAGELFF
TGTGCCACCAGCAGAGCGCGGGACAGGGTAGCCGGGGAGCTGTTTTTT
>NA|TRBV20-1|TRBJ2-6|few
CSASAGANVLTF
TGCAGTGCTTCTGCTGGGGCCAACGTCCTGACTTTC
>TRBD2|TRBV28|TRBJ2-4|NA
CASSLREGWDIQYF
TGTGCCAGCAGTTTGCGGGAGGGTTGGGACATTCAGTACTTC
>NA|TRBV2|TRBJ2-2|NA
CASSDNRAGKTGELFF
TGTGCCAGCAGTGACAACCGGGCAGGAAAGACCGGGGAGCTGTTTTTT
>TRBD2|TRBV28|TRBJ2-7|many
CASSFSPGLAGGRPGEQYF
TGTGCCAGCAGTTTTTCCCCGGGACTAGCGGGAGGGAGGCCGGGCGAGCAGTACTTC
>TRBD1|TRBV5-1|TRBJ2-2|many
CASSWDRVAGELFF
TGCGCCAGCTCTTGGGACAGGGTGGCCGGGGAGCTGTTTTTT
>NA|TRBV7-6|TRBJ2-5|few
CASSSGHLETQYF
TGTGCCAGCAGCTCAGGACATCTAGAAACCCAGTACTTC
>TRBD1|TRBV27|TRBJ1-1|many
CASRLTPTGVTEAFF
TGTGCCAGCAGACTCACACCTACAGGGGTCACTGAAGCTTTCTTT
>TRBD1|TRBV20-1|TRBJ1-4|NA
CSASPVQGRKLFF
TGCAGTGCTAGCCCAGTACAGGGGAGAAAACTGTTTTTT
>TRBD1|TRBV6-5|TRBJ1-1|many
CASSYNPDRSEAFF
TGTGCCAGCAGTTATAACCCGGACAGGTCTGAAGCTTTCTTT
>NA|TRBV29-1|TRBJ2-1|once
CSVGITGNEQFF
TGCAGCGTTGGTATTACAGGGAATGAGCAGTTCTTC
>NA|TRBV12-3/TRBV12-4|TRBJ1-5|few
CASSFGISDQPQHF
TGTGCCAGCAGTTTTGGGATAAGTGACCAGCCCCAGCATTTT
>NA|TRBV20-1|TRBJ2-5|NA
CSATRTIQETQYF
TGCAGTGCAACCCGGACCATCCAAGAGACCCAGTACTTC
>NA|TRBV7-6|TRBJ2-5|few
CASSPGKTQYF
TGTGCCAGCAGCCCTGGGAAGACCCAGTACTTC
>TRBD2|TRBV6-5|TRBJ2-1|NA
CASTSLTRNSGSLHEQFF
TGTGCCAGCACCTCCCTCACAAGAAATAGCGGGAGTCTCCATGAGCAGTTCTTC
>NA|TRBV9|TRBJ2-7|NA
CASSDQSGYEQYF
TGTGCCAGCAGCGACCAATCAGGTTACGAGCAGTACTTC
>TRBD2|TRBV2|TRBJ2-4|NA
CASREGLALAKNIQYF
TGTGCCAGCAGGGAGGGACTAGCGCTAGCCAAAAACATTCAGTACTTC
>NA|TRBV5-1|TRBJ1-2|few
CASAIGGATYGYTF
TGCGCCAGCGCCATTGGGGGCGCCACCTATGGCTACACCTTC
>NA|TRBV7-7|TRBJ1-2|many
CASSLGGHGYTF
TGTGCCAGCAGCTTAGGGGGGCATGGCTACACCTTC
>NA|TRBV27|TRBJ2-1|many
CASSLSGNSYNEQFF
TGTGCCAGCAGTCTAAGCGGAAACTCCTACAATGAGCAGTTCTTC
>NA|TRBV5-1|TRBJ1-1|NA
CASSFELMNTEAFF
TGCGCCAGCAGCTTCGAACTCATGAACACTGAAGCTTTCTTT
>TRBD1|TRBV3-1|TRBJ2-3|NA
CASSRSRGPTDTQYF
TGTGCCAGCAGCCGGAGCAGGGGGCCCACAGATACGCAGTATTTT